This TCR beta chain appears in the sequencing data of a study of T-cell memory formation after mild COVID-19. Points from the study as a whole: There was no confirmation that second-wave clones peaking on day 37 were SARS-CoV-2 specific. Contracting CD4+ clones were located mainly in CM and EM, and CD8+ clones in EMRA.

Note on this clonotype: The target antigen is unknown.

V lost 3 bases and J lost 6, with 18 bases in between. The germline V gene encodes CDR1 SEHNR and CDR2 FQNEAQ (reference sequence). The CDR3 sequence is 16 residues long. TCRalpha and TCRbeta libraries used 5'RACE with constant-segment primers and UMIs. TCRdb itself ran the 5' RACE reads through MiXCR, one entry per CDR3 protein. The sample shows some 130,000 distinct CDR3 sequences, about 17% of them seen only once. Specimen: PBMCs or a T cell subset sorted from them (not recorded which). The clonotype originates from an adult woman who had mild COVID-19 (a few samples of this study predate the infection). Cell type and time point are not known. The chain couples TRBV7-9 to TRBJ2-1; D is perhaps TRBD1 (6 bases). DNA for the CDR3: TGTGCCAGCAGCTTCTCCCCGGGACAACAGGGCAATGAGCAGTTCTTC. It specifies CASSFSPGQQGNEQFF.